This T cell receptor (beta chain) was documented in a study of control samples from healthy donors and cancer patients. Germline lookup yields CDR1 SGHKS and CDR2 YYEKEE (reference sequence). V trimming: 3 bases; J trimming: 2 bases; junction bases outside the gene matches: 2. The CDR3 loop spans 16 amino acids. This table comes from immunoSEQ multiplex PCR, and its TCRdb copy is limited to in-frame clones, with some not included. The sample contains tens of thousands of clones, more than 80% of which appear only once. The rearrangement joins TRBV5-5 to TRBJ2-6; 10 nucleotides align to TRBD1. The TCR was taken from a man aged 55-75 years in good health. The material sequenced was blood. The CDR3 here is CASSSGQGAGANVLTF. The CDR3 DNA reads TGTGCCAGCAGCTCAGGACAGGGGGCTGGGGCCAACGTCCTGACTTTC.